This TCR beta chain was sequenced in a study of cytomegalovirus exposure and HLA in healthy donors. Across the whole study: Of around 400 genotyped donors, around 86% grouped in the Caucasian-associated ancestry cluster. Study-wide results and limits: Published work reported that the classifier diagnosed cytomegalovirus status with high specificity and sensitivity. According to an earlier analysis, most TCR beta V segments yielded productive rearrangements about 90% or about 30% of the time.

The PCR had 60 Vbeta and 13 Jbeta primers. Method: immunoSEQ multiplex PCR; TCRdb's copy keeps in-frame clones and lacks some. Here the sample spans 180,000 or so clones, 75% to 85% being singletons. Germline CDR1 is SGHRS and CDR2 is YFSETQ. The CDR3 has 16 residues. Details on this clone: Its target is not known.

The specimen was PBMCs. The rearrangement uses TRBV5-1 and TRBJ2-5; D might be TRBD1 (6 bases). The closer fit of TRBJ2-7 to the DNA end suggests the J call may be wrong. The source of this sequence is a woman between 18 and 29 years old in good health and CMV-seropositive. Here the CDR3 reads CASSFAGTPSSYEQYF. The CDR3 DNA sequence: TGCGCCAGCAGTTTTGCTGGGACACCGAGCTCCTACGAGCAGTACTTC.